These 6 T cell receptor beta chains came from one sample sequenced in a study of cytomegalovirus exposure and HLA in healthy donors. PCR was performed using 60 Vbeta and 13 Jbeta primers. This table comes from immunoSEQ multiplex PCR, and its TCRdb copy is limited to in-frame clones, with some not included. The repertoire has 90,000 or so clones, 65% to 90% of them found once; the top ten carry less than 4%. The source material was PBMCs. The receptors were sampled from a man aged 25-40 years in good health and CMV-seropositive.

The chain is built from TRBV6-5 and TRBJ1-2; D might be TRBD1 (5 bases). The V end lost 6 bases, the J end lost 4 bases, and 18 bases lay between the germline ends. Germline values: CDR1 MNHEY, CDR2 SVGAGI. This CDR3 spans 15 amino acids. The CDR3 loop is CASSLQAGVAYGYTF. CDR3 in DNA: TGTGCCAGCAGCTTACAGGCGGGGGTTGCCTATGGCTACACCTTC.

V and J are TRBV18 and TRBJ1-3; D is unresolved. CDR1 and CDR2 from the germline V gene are KGHSH and LQKENI. Trimming took off 1 base at V and 0 bases at J, with 10 bases between the two ends. The CDR3 has 16 residues. Written as DNA, the CDR3 is TGTGCCAGCTCACCACTCAGCGACTACTCTGGAAACACCATATATTTT. It translates to CASSPLSDYSGNTIYF.

The CDR3: CASSVPREIPFVSLINYGYTF. The CDR3 coding sequence is TGTGCCAGTAGTGTACCGAGAGAAATCCCGTTTGTATCCCTTATTAACTATGGCTACACCTTC. The chain employs TRBV19 and TRBJ1-2, with D hard to call. This CDR3 is built from 21 residues. Germline assignment: CDR1 LNHDA and CDR2 SQIVND (reference sequence). V gave up 5 bases and J gave up 1 base, with 32 bases separating them.

The chain is built from TRBV30 and TRBJ2-7; D is unclear. Germline CDR1 reads GTSNPN; CDR2 reads SVGIG (reference sequence). This CDR3 has 11 amino acids. Trimming shortened V by 2 bases and J by 2 bases, and 4 bases separated the two germline ends. CDR3 in amino acids: CAWSYTYEQYF. The DNA for the CDR3 is TGTGCCTGGAGTTACACCTACGAGCAGTACTTC.

This chain joins TRBV19 and TRBJ1-3; 10 bases match TRBD1. The junction had 12 bases not matched to a gene; V was cut back by 9 bases and J by 1 base. Germline V gives CDR1 LNHDA, CDR2 SQIVND (reference sequence). This CDR3 is built from 17 residues. As DNA, the CDR3 is TGTGCCAGCAGGGGGGTCGACAGGGGGCCGTCTGGAAACACCATATATTTT. This gives the protein CASRGVDRGPSGNTIYF.

CDR3 bases: TGTGCCAGCAGTGTGGACAGGGCGTTAGGGCCCCAGCATTTT. Protein product: CASSVDRALGPQHF. The chain recombines TRBV6-1 with TRBJ1-5; 8 bases fit TRBD1. The CDR3 is 14 residues long. The germline gives CDR1 MNHNS, CDR2 SASEGT. V lost 4 bases, J lost 9 bases, and 8 bases stayed unmatched.